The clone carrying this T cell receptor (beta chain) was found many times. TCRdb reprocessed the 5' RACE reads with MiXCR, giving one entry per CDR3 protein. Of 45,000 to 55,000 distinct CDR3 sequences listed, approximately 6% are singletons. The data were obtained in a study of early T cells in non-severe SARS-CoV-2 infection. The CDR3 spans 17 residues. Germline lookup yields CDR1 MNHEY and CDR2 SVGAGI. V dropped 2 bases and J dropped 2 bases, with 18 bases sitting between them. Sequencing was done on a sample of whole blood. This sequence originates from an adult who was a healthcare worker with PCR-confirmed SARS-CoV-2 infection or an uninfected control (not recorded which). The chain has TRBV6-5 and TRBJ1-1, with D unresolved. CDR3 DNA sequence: TGTGCCAGCAGTTACGGGCGGAGGGCCCCCGTAAACACTGAAGCTTTCTTT. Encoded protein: CASSYGRRAPVNTEAFF.